These 10 T cell receptor beta chains were sequenced from one sample in a study of cytomegalovirus exposure and HLA in healthy donors (dated 2017 in TCRdb). The receptor library was made with the immunoSEQ multiplex PCR assay. The multiplex PCR relied on a mix of 60 forward primers for TCR Vbeta segments and 13 reverse primers for TCR Jbeta segments. TCRdb retrieved this table from immuneACCESS and kept in-frame rearrangements only. Not all clones are present; in checked studies, unresolved V genes account for under half, and no reason is known for the remainder. The sample table shows about 230,000 clones, and 78% are seen once. The ten largest account for less than 0.6% of the sample. The sample consisted of PBMCs. The receptors were sampled from a boy between 5 and 17 years old in good health and CMV-seronegative.

V and J are TRBV19 and TRBJ1-2; 9 bases are a match to TRBD1. Looked up from germline, CDR1 is LNHDA and CDR2 is SQIVND (reference sequence). The V and J ends lost 6 bases and 1 base, in that order; junction bases with no gene match: 3. This CDR3 contains 14 residues. CDR3 sequence: CASRLTGGNYGYTF. As DNA, the CDR3 is TGTGCCAGTAGACTGACAGGGGGTAACTATGGCTACACCTTC.

The CDR3 DNA reads TGCGCCAGCAGCCAAGTAGGAGGCGGGGCCTACGAGCAGTACTTC. Translation: CASSQVGGGAYEQYF. The chain employs TRBV4-1 and TRBJ2-5; weak D call: TRBD2 (6 bases). The assigned J gene may be wrong: the sequence end matches TRBJ2-7 better. Germline V gene sequence: CDR1 MGHRA, CDR2 YSYEKL. The CDR3 contains 15 residues.

The chain has TRBV18 and TRBJ1-4, with D hard to call. Looked up from germline, CDR1 is KGHSH and CDR2 is LQKENI. The CDR3 loop spans 14 amino acids. V was trimmed by 2 bases and J by 0 bases, leaving 4 bases between them. The CDR3 DNA reads as TGTGCCAGCTCACCATCTGCAACTAATGAAAAACTGTTTTTT. It translates to CASSPSATNEKLFF.

The chain is built from TRBV11-2 and TRBJ1-4; D is possibly TRBD1 (6 bases). Germline-derived CDR1 and CDR2 are SGHAT and FQNNGV. The CDR3 is 14 amino acids. The V and J ends lost 3 bases and 5 bases respectively, with 10 bases between them. CDR3 region: CASSLTGRNEKLFF. The DNA for the CDR3 is TGTGCCAGCAGCTTGACAGGCCGGAATGAAAAACTGTTTTTT.

The rearrangement uses TRBV11-3 and TRBJ1-2, with 10 bases matching TRBD1. This CDR3 spans 14 amino acids. V was pared by 5 bases and J by 8 bases, with 8 bases of the junction left unmatched. In germline, CDR1 is SGHNT, CDR2 YENEEA. CDR3 nucleotide sequence: TGTGCCAGCAGCCGAACCGGGACAGGGGTCGGCTACACCTTC. This sequence encodes CASSRTGTGVGYTF.

The chain has TRBV19 and TRBJ2-7; TRBD2 matches at 11 bases. The CDR3 sequence is 15 residues long. Trimming removed 7 bases from V and 5 bases from J; junction bases left unmatched: 10. The germline gives CDR1 LNHDA, CDR2 SQIVND (reference sequence). CDR3: CASTPGLAGGHEQYF. The CDR3 bases are TGTGCCAGTACCCCGGGGCTAGCGGGGGGCCACGAGCAGTACTTC.

The chain recombines TRBV21-1 with TRBJ2-6; TRBD1 is the table's D call, not checked against the DNA. TRBV21-1 is given as a pseudogene. The CDR3 covers 18 residues. CDR3 amino acids: CASSKGLNSFSGANVLTF. The CDR3 nucleotides are TGTGCCAGCAGCAAAGGATTAAACAGCTTCTCTGGGGCCAACGTCCTGACTTTC.

The CDR3 nucleotides read TGTGCCTGGAGTCGGAGTGGCTACACCTTC. Its protein is CAWSRSGYTF. This chain links TRBV30 with TRBJ1-2; no clear D gene. The CDR3 is made up of 10 amino acids. Germline V gene lookup returns CDR1 GTSNPN and CDR2 SVGIG (reference sequence). V lost 2 bases, J lost 7 bases, and 5 bases lay in between.

V and J are TRBV20-1 and TRBJ1-2, with D possibly being TRBD1 (6 bases). V was trimmed by 4 bases and J by 8 bases, leaving 11 bases between them. The CDR3 consists of 11 residues. Germline lookup yields CDR1 DFQATT and CDR2 SNEGSKA (reference sequence). CDR3 amino acids: CSANRVYGYTF. The DNA for the CDR3 is TGCAGTGCTAACAGGGTTTACGGCTACACCTTC.

A single count supports this clone. V is TRBV7-2 and J is TRBJ1-2; D gene unclear. This CDR3 comprises 15 residues. Germline V gene sequence: CDR1 SGHTA, CDR2 FQGNSA. V was clipped by 0 bases and J by 2 bases, with 10 bases between them. CDR3 protein: CASSLAWAINYGYTF. In nucleotides, the CDR3 is TGTGCCAGCAGCTTAGCCTGGGCTATAAACTATGGCTACACCTTC.